What follows describes a single TCR beta chain. These data come from a study of cytomegalovirus exposure and HLA in healthy donors. PCR primers comprised 60 Vbeta and 13 Jbeta primers. Some clones are missing from TCRdb's copy, which holds only in-frame ones; the method was immunoSEQ multiplex PCR. Of more than 85,000 clones listed, over 60% are singletons. The germline gives CDR1 MDHEN, CDR2 SYDVKM. V shed 6 bases, J shed 5 bases, and the junction held 14 bases outside the gene matches. The CDR3 loop spans 16 amino acids. Sequencing was carried out using PBMCs. The clonotype was recovered from a woman aged 30 to 39 in good health and CMV-seronegative. The gene calls are TRBV28 and TRBJ1-1, with 8 bases lining up with TRBD1. The CDR3 here is CASRGQDRVKSTEAFF. The DNA for the CDR3 is TGTGCCAGCAGGGGTCAGGACAGGGTAAAGAGTACTGAAGCTTTCTTT.